This paragraph covers one T cell receptor (beta chain) sequence. Its antigen is unidentified. The source of the sample is a study of T cell repertoires in cytomegalovirus infection. About the study: In the study, CMV epitopes included recently identified HLA-C-restricted and well-studied HLA-B-restricted ones. The study's findings and limits: Dominant in the ex vivo response were TCR beta clonotypes restricted by HLA-C and specific for CMV. Carriers of CMV plus the relevant HLA were identified by cumulative public TCR beta family frequency.

TCRdb fed the reads into MiXCR, producing one record per CDR3 protein. The data show about a million distinct CDR3 sequences, roughly a third seen once. Germline CDR1 and CDR2: SGHVS and FNYEAQ. CDR3 length: 13 residues. The V gene lost 8 bases and the J gene lost 12 bases, with 19 bases spanning the gap. This specimen was cultured CD8+ T cells from PBMCs, taken from culture after CMV antigen stimulation. The clonotype was recovered from a human donor in good health (CMV status not recorded). Some clones in this sample may be carry-over from other donors' samples. The chain links TRBV7-6 to TRBJ1-4, with a possible D match to TRBD1 (5 bases). CDR3 nucleotides: TGTGCCAGCCACCAGGGCGCCCAAGCGGAACTGTTTTTT. Amino acids: CASHQGAQAELFF.